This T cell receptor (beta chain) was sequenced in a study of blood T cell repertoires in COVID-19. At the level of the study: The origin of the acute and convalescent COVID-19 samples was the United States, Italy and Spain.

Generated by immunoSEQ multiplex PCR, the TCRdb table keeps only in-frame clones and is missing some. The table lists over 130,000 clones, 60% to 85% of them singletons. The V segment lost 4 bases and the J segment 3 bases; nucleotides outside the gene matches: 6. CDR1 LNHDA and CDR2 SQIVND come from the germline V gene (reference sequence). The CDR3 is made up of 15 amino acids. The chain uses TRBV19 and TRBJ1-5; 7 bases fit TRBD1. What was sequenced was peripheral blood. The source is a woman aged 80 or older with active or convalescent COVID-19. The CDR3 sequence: CASSTGQNFNQPQHF. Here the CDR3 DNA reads TGTGCCAGTAGTACGGGACAGAATTTCAATCAGCCCCAGCATTTT.